Presented here are 11 T cell receptor beta chains from one specimen sequenced in a study of T cell responses to AZD1222 COVID-19 vaccine. The repertoire was sequenced with immunoSEQ multiplex PCR; TCRdb's copy has only in-frame clones and lacks some. The sample contains about 210,000 clones, around 94% of which appear only once. This sample comprised peripheral blood, obtained on day 0 of AZD1222 vaccination. Receptor source: an adult in good health.

The chain couples TRBV27 to TRBJ2-5; D is possibly TRBD2 (6 bases). CDR1 and CDR2 (germline): MNHEY, SMNVEV (reference sequence). Trimming pared 6 bases from V and 9 bases from J, leaving 17 bases between. This CDR3 has 13 residues. The CDR3 DNA reads as TGTGCCAGCAGCTTTACGGTGGGGAGGTCCCAGTACTTC. Protein product: CASSFTVGRSQYF.

J is TRBJ1-4 and V is TRBV2; perhaps TRBD1 as D (6 bases). V lost 6 bases, J lost 6 bases, and 14 bases lay in between. Germline V CDR1 and CDR2: SNHLY, FYNNEI. The length of the CDR3 is 14 residues. In nucleotides, the CDR3 is TGTGCCAGCAGCGAACAGGGTGGGGATGAAAAACTGTTTTTT. Translation: CASSEQGGDEKLFF.

This chain uses TRBV6-1 with TRBJ1-6; D uncertain. Trimming shortened V by 2 bases and J by 7 bases, and 9 bases separated the two germline ends. The V gene's germline CDR1 is MNHNS and CDR2 SASEGT. There are 14 residues in the CDR3. CDR3 nucleotides: TGTGCCAGCAGTGAAAGGGCTAAGAATTCACCCCTCCACTTT. Translating it yields CASSERAKNSPLHF.

CDR3 DNA: TGTGCCAGCAGCTTATTTTTGTCGGGGGCGGCGGAGACCCAGTACTTC. Its protein is CASSLFLSGAAETQYF. V is TRBV7-9 and J is TRBJ2-5; D may correspond to TRBD1 or TRBD2 (6 bases each). Germline values: CDR1 SEHNR, CDR2 FQNEAQ (reference sequence). The CDR3 totals 16 residues. Trimming took 2 bases from V and 5 from J, leaving 18 bases between them.

The chain is built from TRBV18 and TRBJ1-4; D ambiguous. Trimming cost V 6 bases and J 8 bases, with 16 bases left between them. The CDR3 sequence is 14 residues long. Germline V gene data show CDR1 as KGHSH and CDR2 as LQKENI. The CDR3 region is CASSLTREGEKLFF. The CDR3 DNA follows: TGTGCCAGCTCCCTGACCCGGGAAGGAGAAAAACTGTTTTTT.

CDR3 in amino acids: CATSDTPKGLNTEAFF. For the CDR3, the DNA is TGTGCCACCAGCGACACCCCGAAGGGATTGAACACTGAAGCTTTCTTT. This chain links TRBV15 with TRBJ1-1; D remains unclear. The CDR3 contains 16 residues. Germline V gene data show CDR1 as LNHNV and CDR2 as YYDKDF (reference sequence). V lost 5 bases and J 0 bases, leaving 16 bases between the germline ends.

This chain uses TRBV4-2 with TRBJ1-4; D uncertain. This CDR3 has 15 residues. Germline CDR1 LGHNA, CDR2 YNFKEQ. The ends were cut back, 2 bases at V and 3 bases at J, with 10 bases in the middle. The CDR3 DNA is TGTGCCAGCAGCCAATTTCTCGCTTCTAATGAAAAACTGTTTTTT. As protein: CASSQFLASNEKLFF.

V gene TRBV28 combines with J gene TRBJ1-2, with D uncertain. V dropped 5 bases and J dropped 0 bases, with 10 bases sitting between them. The CDR3 extends over 14 amino acids. CDR1 is MDHEN, CDR2 SYDVKM, per germline. The CDR3 here is CASSPTGANYGYTF. The CDR3 region has the DNA TGTGCCAGCAGTCCCACCGGAGCTAACTATGGCTACACCTTC.

This sequence joins TRBV4-1 and TRBJ2-1; possibly TRBD1 for D (5 bases). CDR3 length equals 13 residues. The V gene's germline CDR1 is MGHRA and CDR2 YSYEKL. Deletions cut 3 bases from V and 7 bases from J, with 10 bases between. The CDR3 DNA sequence: TGCGCCAGCAGCCAGATACAGGCTAATGAGCAGTTCTTC. Protein sequence: CASSQIQANEQFF.

V gene TRBV5-6 combines with J gene TRBJ2-1; no reliable D call. Trimming left V 5 bases short and J 6 bases short, with 6 bases between. This CDR3 is 11 amino acids long. Per germline, CDR1 SGHDT and CDR2 YYEEEE. CDR3: CASRGFNEQFF. Here the CDR3 DNA reads TGTGCCAGCAGAGGGTTCAATGAGCAGTTCTTC.

The rearrangement links TRBV12-5 to TRBJ1-2; perhaps TRBD1 as D (5 bases). The CDR3 runs 14 residues. Trimming removed 5 bases at V and 0 bases at J, with 10 bases between. Germline lookup yields CDR1 LGHNT and CDR2 FRNRAP. The DNA of the CDR3 is TGTGCTAGTGGTCCCCGGACAACTAACTATGGCTACACCTTC. Its translation is CASGPRTTNYGYTF.